This record looks at one TCR beta chain sequence and its context. Its antigen is not known. In blood CD8+ and CD4+ T cells, TCR beta underwent sequencing. Relapsing-remitting disease, either stable or active, was present in the multiple sclerosis controls, who were treatment-naive patients. The sample belongs to a study of CD8 T cells in Susac syndrome. Study-level points and caveats: It was acknowledged by the study that relatively few individuals were included in its TCR sequencing and HLA analysis.

Random hexamers were used to reverse transcribe the RNA input (about 0.45 to 1 ug). It was immunoSEQ multiplex PCR that amplified TCR beta CDR3 across 54 Vbeta and 13 Jbeta. TCRdb re-called the immunoSEQ multiplex PCR reads through MiXCR, storing one row per CDR3 protein. Among hundreds of thousands of distinct CDR3 sequences, about 94% were seen once, and the ten largest hold roughly 0.072%. Germline CDR1 is KGHDR and CDR2 is SFDVKD. The CDR3 is made up of 12 amino acids. Trimming removed 4 bases at V and 13 bases at J, with 13 bases between. The chain recombines TRBV24-1 with TRBJ2-1, with a possible D match to TRBD2 (6 bases). The TCR comes from a human donor with multiple sclerosis. What was sequenced was CD4+ T cells from PBMCs. CDR3 loop: CATSDPGGNQFF. The CDR3 DNA reads as TGTGCCACCAGTGACCCAGGCGGGAATCAGTTCTTC.